This entry lists 32 T cell receptor beta chains sequenced from one sample in a study of blood T cell repertoires in COVID-19. The method was immunoSEQ multiplex PCR; TCRdb's version includes in-frame clones alone and lacks a portion of them. Of around 84,000 clones in the sample, about 86% were seen once. The sample was peripheral blood. Receptor source: a man at least 80 years old with active or convalescent COVID-19.

The V call is TRBV7-6, the J call TRBJ2-7; 8 bases map to TRBD2. The CDR3 covers 17 residues. Germline CDR1 and CDR2: SGHVS and FNYEAQ. V lost 5 bases and J lost 0; bases outside the gene matches: 12. The CDR3 protein is CASSPRLAGKGSYEQYF. The CDR3 DNA sequence: TGTGCCAGCAGCCCCAGGCTAGCGGGTAAAGGCTCCTACGAGCAGTACTTC.

The gene calls are TRBV6-5 and TRBJ2-5; D is perhaps TRBD1 (5 bases). The CDR3 loop spans 14 amino acids. V lost 11 bases to trimming and J lost 1 base, with 17 bases between them. The V gene's germline CDR1 is MNHEY and CDR2 SVGAGI. In nucleotides, the CDR3 is TGTGCCCAAGCACTGGTCGACAGCCAAGAGACCCAGTACTTC. Translated: CAQALVDSQETQYF.

The J gene is TRBJ2-1, the V gene TRBV3-1 (or the pseudogene TRBV3-2); possibly TRBD2 for D (6 bases). Deletions cut 4 bases from V and 4 bases from J, with 11 bases between. This CDR3 spans 14 amino acids. Germline values: CDR1 LGHDT, CDR2 YNNKEL (reference sequence). The CDR3 region has the DNA TGTGCCAGCAGCCTCCTGGAGGGGTACAATGAGCAGTTCTTC. Protein: CASSLLEGYNEQFF.

The rearrangement joins TRBV7-9 to TRBJ2-3; 7 positions agree with TRBD1. After removal of 1 base from V and 6 bases from J, the junction contained 7 bases not matched to a gene. The CDR3 loop spans 15 amino acids. Germline assignment: CDR1 SEHNR and CDR2 FQNEAQ (reference sequence). CDR3: CASSLDRGFTDTQYF. Here the CDR3 DNA reads TGTGCCAGCAGCTTAGACAGGGGATTTACCGATACGCAGTATTTT.

V usage is TRBV5-5 and J usage is TRBJ1-4; no definite D call. This CDR3 has 13 residues. Trimming left V 3 bases short and J 8 bases short, with 11 bases between. Germline V gives CDR1 SGHKS, CDR2 YYEKEE (reference sequence). The CDR3 loop reads CASSSDAREKLFF. In DNA, the CDR3 is TGTGCCAGCAGCTCCGACGCGAGGGAAAAACTGTTTTTT.

CDR3 loop: CASSPNFSGGGTEAFF. The CDR3 DNA follows: TGTGCCAGCTCACCAAACTTTTCAGGAGGAGGGACTGAAGCTTTCTTT. This chain connects TRBV18 to TRBJ1-1; D is ambiguous. V was cut by 2 bases and J by 5 bases, with 18 bases left in between. Germline V CDR1 and CDR2: KGHSH, LQKENI. The CDR3 runs 16 residues.

The rearrangement joins TRBV9 to TRBJ1-3; D is unresolved. V was trimmed by 0 bases and J by 6 bases, leaving 7 bases between them. Germline lookup yields CDR1 SGDLS and CDR2 YYNGEE. There are 13 residues in the CDR3. As DNA, the CDR3 is TGTGCCAGCAGCGTAGATGTCCAAAACACCATATATTTT. Protein: CASSVDVQNTIYF.

The chain employs TRBV28 and TRBJ1-4; tentatively, D is TRBD1 (6 bases). This CDR3 contains 12 residues. Germline V gene data show CDR1 as MDHEN and CDR2 as SYDVKM. Between the trimmed V and J ends, which lost 5 bases and 5 bases, there was a span of 6 bases. CDR3 amino acids: CASSRGNEKLFF. CDR3 sequence (DNA): TGTGCCAGCAGTAGGGGGAATGAAAAACTGTTTTTT.

This chain links TRBV11-2 with TRBJ2-3; 15 bases line up with TRBD2. Germline V gives CDR1 SGHAT, CDR2 FQNNGV. V was pared by 3 bases and J by 2 bases, with 3 bases of the junction left unmatched. The CDR3 extends over 17 amino acids. The CDR3 DNA is TGTGCCAGCAGCTTGGGGACTAGCGGGGGGTACACAGATACGCAGTATTTT. Its protein product is CASSLGTSGGYTDTQYF.

The chain is built from TRBV6-5 and TRBJ1-4; unclear D gene. Per the germline V gene, CDR1 is MNHEY and CDR2 is SVGAGI. This CDR3 is built from 15 residues. The germline V and J ends were trimmed by 6 bases and 6 bases, with 17 bases remaining between them. The CDR3: CASSPRVPGDEKLFF. CDR3 sequence (DNA): TGTGCCAGCAGCCCCCGAGTCCCCGGGGATGAAAAACTGTTTTTT.

This chain joins TRBV5-1 and TRBJ2-1, with 11 bases that match TRBD2. The CDR3 spans 16 residues. Germline assignment: CDR1 SGHRS and CDR2 YFSETQ. V shed 4 bases and J 3 bases; nucleotides not matched to a gene: 6. The CDR3 sequence is CASSPPTSGIYNEQFF. The DNA for the CDR3 is TGCGCCAGCAGCCCACCGACTAGCGGGATCTACAATGAGCAGTTCTTC.

The chain employs TRBV5-1 and TRBJ2-2; 9 positions agree with TRBD2. The CDR3 spans 15 residues. Germline trimming cut 1 base from V and 6 bases from J; bases unmatched to any gene: 4. Looked up from germline, CDR1 is SGHRS and CDR2 is YFSETQ. Here the CDR3 DNA reads TGCGCCAGCAGCTTGAGCCTAGCGGGGTCCGGGGAGCTGTTTTTT. This encodes CASSLSLAGSGELFF.

The rearrangement joins TRBV19 to TRBJ1-5, with a tentative D call TRBD1 (6 bases). The CDR3 is 14 amino acids. V lost 0 bases and J lost 6, with 9 bases in between. Germline values: CDR1 LNHDA, CDR2 SQIVND (reference sequence). The CDR3 DNA sequence: TGTGCCAGTAGTATAGACTCGACAGGTCAGCCCCAGCATTTT. As protein: CASSIDSTGQPQHF.

The chain combines TRBV5-1 with TRBJ2-2, with 7 bases identical to TRBD1. The CDR3 totals 15 residues. V dropped 5 bases and J dropped 6; count of bases not matched to a gene: 10. Germline assignment: CDR1 SGHRS and CDR2 YFSETQ. The CDR3 loop reads CASSYRQGLAGELFF. For the CDR3, the DNA is TGCGCCAGCAGTTATCGACAGGGTTTAGCCGGGGAGCTGTTTTTT.

In this sample, this clone turned up once. The V gene is TRBV14, the J gene TRBJ1-2, with 8 positions matching TRBD1. The CDR3 runs to 16 residues. V dropped 1 base and J dropped 4; count of bases not matched to a gene: 8. Per germline, CDR1 SGHDN and CDR2 FVKESK. CDR3 loop: CASSQGPRTGSYGYTF. The CDR3 region has the DNA TGTGCCAGCAGCCAAGGGCCCCGGACAGGGAGCTATGGCTACACCTTC. Based on the CDR3 plus reference TRBV14 and TRBJ1-2, the full variable domain is EAGVTQFPSHSVIEKGQTVTLRCDPISGHDNLYWYRRVMGKEIKFLLHFVKESKQDESGMPNNRFLAERTGGTYSTLKVQPAELEDSGVYFCASSQGPRTGSYGYTFGSGTRLTVV.

The chain links TRBV6-6 to TRBJ2-5; TRBD1 is a possible D gene (6 bases). Looked up from germline, CDR1 is MNHNY and CDR2 is SVGAGI (reference sequence). Deletions cut 5 bases from V and 0 bases from J, with 13 bases between. This CDR3 region has 15 residues. The DNA of the CDR3 is TGTGCCAGCAGTAAACGACAGGATTACCAAGAGACCCAGTACTTC. Encoded protein: CASSKRQDYQETQYF.

V usage is TRBV19 and J usage is TRBJ1-4; no firm D call. Between the trimmed V and J ends, which lost 9 bases and 4 bases, there was a span of 15 bases. CDR1 is LNHDA and CDR2 is SQIVND in the germline V gene (reference sequence). This CDR3 is built from 14 residues. CDR3 sequence: CASRYSALNEKLFF. In nucleotides, the CDR3 is TGTGCCAGCAGATACAGTGCCCTTAATGAAAAACTGTTTTTT.

The V call is TRBV21-1, the J call TRBJ1-3; TRBD1 is taken as the D call from the table, unchecked against the DNA. TRBV21-1 is a listed pseudogene. This CDR3 is 15 amino acids long. CDR3 loop: CASSQGTASGNTIYF. In nucleotides, the CDR3 is TGTGCCAGCAGCCAGGGCACAGCCTCTGGAAACACCATATATTTT.

This clone has a handful of counts. The chain links TRBV6-2 or TRBV6-3 to TRBJ2-5; TRBD2 might be the D (6 bases). The germline V and J ends were trimmed by 7 bases and 2 bases, with 17 bases remaining between them. The CDR3 spans 15 residues. CDR1 and CDR2 (germline): MNHEY, SVGEGT. The CDR3 DNA reads TGTGCCAGCACCCCAGGAGGGGCGACTCAAGAGACCCAGTACTTC. It yields the protein CASTPGGATQETQYF.

This sequence joins TRBV28 and TRBJ2-2; a possible D gene is TRBD2 (6 bases). The germline V gene has CDR1 MDHEN and CDR2 SYDVKM. The V end was cut by 3 bases, the J end by 5 bases, with 13 bases between. This CDR3 has 15 residues. The CDR3 sequence: CASSFPGSKTGELFF. CDR3 coding DNA: TGTGCCAGCAGTTTCCCCGGGAGTAAGACCGGGGAGCTGTTTTTT.

The chain uses TRBV18 and TRBJ1-5; 10 bases are shared with TRBD1. The germline CDR1 and CDR2 sequences are KGHSH and LQKENI. This CDR3 is 17 amino acids long. The ends lost 4 bases at V and 3 bases at J; junction bases unmatched: 9. The CDR3 is CASSLGQGGVNNQPQHF. In DNA form, the CDR3 reads TGTGCCAGCTCACTAGGACAGGGGGGAGTGAACAATCAGCCCCAGCATTTT. Variable domain in full (rest from reference TRBV18 and TRBJ1-5): NAGVMQNPRHLVRRRGQEARLRCSPMKGHSHVYWYRQLPEEGLKFMVYLQKENIIDESGMPKERFSAEFPKEGPSILRIQQVVRGDSAAYFCASSLGQGGVNNQPQHFGDGTRLSIL.

This clone was seen more than once but under ten times. V usage is TRBV5-1 and J usage is TRBJ1-1; TRBD1 aligns across 9 bases. V dropped 1 base and J dropped 3; count of bases not matched to a gene: 7. Germline V gene data show CDR1 as SGHRS and CDR2 as YFSETQ. This CDR3 is built from 16 residues. The CDR3 bases are TGCGCCAGCAGCTTGTTACAGGGGGCCGCGGACACTGAAGCTTTCTTT. Translated: CASSLLQGAADTEAFF.

This clone was recorded only once. The chain couples TRBV9 to TRBJ2-7; D is possibly TRBD2 (6 bases). This CDR3 has 15 amino acids. Deletions cut 2 bases from V and 0 bases from J, with 12 bases between. The V gene's germline CDR1 is SGDLS and CDR2 YYNGEE. The DNA for the CDR3 is TGTGCCAGCAGCGTCGCCGGGACTTCCTCCTACGAGCAGTACTTC. Translation gives CASSVAGTSSYEQYF.

In its sample, this clone was seen once. The genes are TRBV11-2 and TRBJ2-1; TRBD1 matches at 8 bases. CDR1 is SGHAT, CDR2 FQNNGV, per germline. The CDR3 extends over 15 amino acids. Trimming took 5 bases from V and 7 from J; bases not matched to a gene: 10. The CDR3: CASSPPDRVLNEQFF. Written as DNA, the CDR3 is TGTGCCAGCAGCCCGCCGGACAGGGTACTAAATGAGCAGTTCTTC.

The rearrangement uses TRBV5-1 and TRBJ2-3; TRBD2 matches at 12 bases. J gave up 1 base and V 4 bases, and 7 bases lay outside the gene matches. Germline V gene data show CDR1 as SGHRS and CDR2 as YFSETQ. This CDR3 spans 17 amino acids. The DNA for the CDR3 is TGCGCCAGCAGCCCGACTAGCGGGGGCCCTCGCACAGATACGCAGTATTTT. Translation gives CASSPTSGGPRTDTQYF.

This clone was picked up a small number of times. The V gene is TRBV18, the J gene TRBJ1-1; D remains ambiguous. Per the germline V gene, CDR1 is KGHSH and CDR2 is LQKENI. V lost 0 bases and J lost 3, with 5 bases in between. The CDR3 has 13 amino acids. CDR3 sequence: CASSPPRDTEAFF. The DNA of the CDR3 is TGTGCCAGCTCACCACCCCGGGACACTGAAGCTTTCTTT.

This chain's CDR3 is CASSLNLDSSGANVLTF. As DNA, the CDR3 is TGTGCCAGCAGCTTAAATCTGGACAGCTCTGGGGCCAACGTCCTGACTTTC. This chain joins TRBV3-1 (or the pseudogene TRBV3-2) and TRBJ2-6, with D perhaps matching TRBD1 (6 bases). With 5 bases removed from V and 0 bases from J, the gap between germline ends came to 14 bases. Germline CDR1 is LGHDT and CDR2 is YNNKEL (reference sequence). CDR3 length: 17 residues.

This chain connects TRBV3-1 (or the pseudogene TRBV3-2) to TRBJ2-6; TRBD1 is a possible D gene (5 bases). This CDR3 spans 19 amino acids. Trimming stripped 1 base from V and 4 bases from J, with 20 bases between. Looked up from germline, CDR1 is LGHDT and CDR2 is YNNKEL (reference sequence). The CDR3 spells CASSQGKGHRSPGANVLTF. CDR3 coding DNA: TGTGCCAGCAGCCAAGGAAAAGGACACCGATCACCCGGGGCCAACGTCCTGACTTTC.

The rearrangement uses TRBV11-2 and TRBJ1-2, with D hard to call. The CDR3 has 13 amino acids. CDR1 SGHAT and CDR2 FQNNGV come from the germline V gene. Trimming took off 0 bases at V and 2 bases at J, with 4 bases between the two ends. CDR3 sequence: CASSLDPNYGYTF. As DNA, the CDR3 is TGTGCCAGCAGCTTAGACCCGAACTATGGCTACACCTTC. Full variable domain (rest looked up from reference TRBV11-2 and TRBJ1-2): EAGVAQSPRYKIIEKRQSVAFWCNPISGHATLYWYQQILGQGPKLLIQFQNNGVVDDSQLPKDRFSAERLKGVDSTLKIQPAKLEDSAVYLCASSLDPNYGYTFGSGTRLTVV.

The V gene is TRBV5-6, the J gene TRBJ1-6; 7 bases are shared with TRBD1. In germline, CDR1 is SGHDT, CDR2 YYEEEE. V lost 4 bases to trimming and J lost 0 bases; unmatched junction nucleotides: 7. The CDR3 totals 17 residues. The CDR3 coding sequence is TGTGCCAGCAGCGAGGGGGCAATCAGCTCCTATAATTCACCCCTCCACTTT. Its protein is CASSEGAISSYNSPLHF.

V usage is TRBV7-2 and J usage is TRBJ1-2; 7 bases match TRBD1. Germline CDR1 reads SGHTA; CDR2 reads FQGNSA. The CDR3 has 14 amino acids. After removal of 5 bases from V and 4 bases from J, the junction contained 7 bases not matched to a gene. The CDR3 DNA reads as TGTGCCAGCAGCACCCGACAGGGAGGCTATGGCTACACCTTC. This gives the protein CASSTRQGGYGYTF.

The rearrangement uses TRBV19 and TRBJ2-6, with a possible D match to TRBD1 (6 bases). The CDR3 spans 16 residues. Trimming took off 5 bases at V and 0 bases at J, with 11 bases between the two ends. CDR1 is LNHDA and CDR2 is SQIVND in the germline V gene (reference sequence). DNA of the CDR3: TGTGCCAGTAGTCATGGGACAAACTCTGGGGCCAACGTCCTGACTTTC. It specifies CASSHGTNSGANVLTF.